Reported below is one TCR beta chain. Different DNA sequences within this sample yield the same CDR3. Assay: immunoSEQ multiplex PCR; the TCRdb copy retains only in-frame clones and omits some. Here the sample spans just over 80,000 clones, roughly 90% being singletons. The data are from a study of OX40 agonist ivuxolimab in advanced cancers. CDR1 and CDR2 (germline): MNHEY, SMNVEV (reference sequence). The CDR3 has 11 residues. Trimming left V 4 bases short and J 4 bases short, with 4 bases between. The chain couples TRBV27 to TRBJ2-5; D gene uncertain. The material sequenced was CD4+ or CD8+ T cells sorted from blood, taken in a trial of the OX40 agonist ivuxolimab. The clonotype comes from an adult with an advanced solid tumor such as melanoma, head and neck, liver or kidney cancer. CDR3 residues: CASSSGETQYF. CDR3 DNA sequence: TGTGCCAGCAGTTCCGGAGAGACCCAGTACTTC.